The next 31 T cell receptor beta chains were all read from a single sample in a study of cytomegalovirus exposure and HLA in healthy donors. A multiplex PCR was run with 60 Vbeta primers and 13 Jbeta primers. Sequenced by immunoSEQ multiplex PCR; TCRdb stores in-frame clones only, minus some. This sample has around 200,000 clones, with approximately 84% found just once. The sequencing sample was made of PBMCs. The receptors originated from a middle-aged man in good health and CMV-seronegative.

This sequence joins TRBV9 and TRBJ1-1; D is uncertain. The CDR3 is 14 residues long. The V end lost 3 bases, the J end lost 1 base, and 10 bases lay between the germline ends. Germline CDR1 and CDR2: SGDLS and YYNGEE. CDR3 sequence (DNA): TGTGCCAGCAGCGCACGGACTGGGAACACTGAAGCTTTCTTT. Translated: CASSARTGNTEAFF.

The chain is built from TRBV19 and TRBJ1-5, with D tentatively TRBD1 (6 bases). With 5 bases removed from V and 7 bases from J, the gap between germline ends came to 18 bases. Germline values: CDR1 LNHDA, CDR2 SQIVND (reference sequence). This CDR3 contains 15 residues. The CDR3 is CASSAPQGFRQPQHF. For the CDR3, the DNA is TGTGCCAGTAGTGCACCACAGGGTTTCCGACAGCCCCAGCATTTT. The full variable domain, rest sourced from reference TRBV19 and TRBJ1-5, is DGGITQSPKYLFRKEGQNVTLSCEQNLNHDAMYWYRQDPGQGLRLIYYSQIVNDFQKGDIAEGYSVSREKKESFPLTVTSAQKNPTAFYLCASSAPQGFRQPQHFGDGTRLSIL.

The chain has TRBV5-6 and TRBJ2-7; D is perhaps TRBD1 (6 bases). CDR1 SGHDT and CDR2 YYEEEE come from the germline V gene. The CDR3 totals 14 residues. The V gene lost 5 bases and the J gene lost 2 bases, with 14 bases spanning the gap. The CDR3 nucleotides are TGTGCCAGCAGTCCTAGGACAGAGACCTACGAGCAGTACTTC. Its translation is CASSPRTETYEQYF.

This chain joins TRBV9 and TRBJ1-3; tentatively, D is TRBD1 (5 bases). The CDR3 has 16 residues. V lost 3 bases to trimming and J lost 0 bases, with 13 bases between them. Germline V gene lookup returns CDR1 SGDLS and CDR2 YYNGEE. This chain's CDR3 is CASSATAAISGNTIYF. As DNA, the CDR3 is TGTGCCAGCAGCGCGACAGCCGCGATCTCTGGAAACACCATATATTTT.

The chain is built from TRBV14 and TRBJ2-7; D call uncertain. CDR3 length: 11 residues. V was cut by 5 bases and J by 2 bases, with 4 bases left in between. Germline CDR1 SGHDN, CDR2 FVKESK. The CDR3 nucleotides read TGTGCCAGCAGCAATACCTACGAGCAGTACTTC. Its protein product is CASSNTYEQYF.

V usage is TRBV5-5 and J usage is TRBJ2-2; 9 positions agree with TRBD1. CDR1 and CDR2 (germline): SGHKS, YYEKEE (reference sequence). CDR3 size: 15 residues. The junction had 4 bases not matched to a gene; V was cut back by 2 bases and J by 5 bases. The CDR3 region has the DNA TGTGCCAGCAGCTTAGGGACAGGGTTTACCGGGGAGCTGTTTTTT. Its protein product is CASSLGTGFTGELFF.

This chain connects TRBV19 to TRBJ2-5, with 10 bases that match TRBD1. This CDR3 is 15 amino acids long. With 4 bases clipped from V and 5 bases from J, the junction kept 7 bases outside the gene matches. Germline V lookup: CDR1 LNHDA, CDR2 SQIVND (reference sequence). Here the CDR3 reads CASSKLTGGGETQYF. As DNA, the CDR3 is TGTGCCAGTAGTAAGCTGACAGGGGGCGGGGAGACCCAGTACTTC. Filled out from reference TRBV19 and TRBJ2-5, the complete variable domain reads DGGITQSPKYLFRKEGQNVTLSCEQNLNHDAMYWYRQDPGQGLRLIYYSQIVNDFQKGDIAEGYSVSREKKESFPLTVTSAQKNPTAFYLCASSKLTGGGETQYFGPGTRLLVL.

The CDR3 nucleotides read TGTGCCAGCTCACCACTATCAGGACAGGGTCCAGCTAACTATGGCTACACCTTC. This encodes CASSPLSGQGPANYGYTF. V and J are TRBV18 and TRBJ1-2; 8 bases match TRBD1. Per germline, CDR1 KGHSH and CDR2 LQKENI. The CDR3 is 18 residues long. V shed 1 base, J shed 0 bases, and the junction held 10 bases outside the gene matches.

The V gene is TRBV11-2, the J gene TRBJ2-2, with 7 nucleotides matching TRBD2. CDR1 and CDR2 from the germline V gene are SGHAT and FQNNGV. The CDR3 runs 15 residues. V was clipped by 5 bases and J by 4 bases; unmatched bases: 7. CDR3 in DNA: TGTGCCAGCAGCCTAAGGGACTACCCCACCGGGGAGCTGTTTTTT. This sequence encodes CASSLRDYPTGELFF.

The rearrangement joins TRBV10-2 to TRBJ1-5; tentative D call: TRBD1 (5 bases). CDR1 WSHSY and CDR2 SAAADI come from the germline V gene. The CDR3 has 14 residues. The germline V and J ends were trimmed by 8 bases and 2 bases, with 13 bases remaining between them. CDR3 amino acids: CASGDLGGNQPQHF. Written as DNA, the CDR3 is TGCGCCAGCGGCGACCTAGGGGGCAATCAGCCCCAGCATTTT.

This clone was picked up a small number of times. The chain carries TRBV30 and TRBJ1-2; 8 bases line up with TRBD1. V was clipped by 3 bases and J by 4 bases; unmatched bases: 7. CDR1 is GTSNPN and CDR2 is SVGIG in the germline V gene (reference sequence). CDR3 length: 14 residues. The CDR3 loop is CAWSEQGEGYGYTF. For the CDR3, the DNA is TGTGCCTGGAGCGAACAGGGGGAGGGCTATGGCTACACCTTC. Together with reference TRBV30 and TRBJ1-2, the CDR3 gives the full variable domain: SQTIHQWPATLVQPVGSPLSLECTVEGTSNPNLYWYRQAAGRGLQLLFYSVGIGQISSEVPQNLSASRPQDRQFILSSKKLLLSDSGFYLCAWSEQGEGYGYTFGSGTRLTVV.

V is TRBV15 and J is TRBJ1-6; D is perhaps TRBD1 (5 bases). The V gene lost 5 bases and the J gene lost 8 bases, with 13 bases spanning the gap. Germline assignment: CDR1 LNHNV and CDR2 YYDKDF (reference sequence). The CDR3 length is 14 residues. CDR3 in DNA: TGTGCCACCAGCCAGAGGAGGGGACATTCACCCCTCCACTTT. It translates to CATSQRRGHSPLHF.

This sequence joins TRBV5-3 and TRBJ2-1, with D uncertain. TRBV5-3 is an ORF; its function is uncertain. The V end was cut by 2 bases, the J end by 0 bases, with 6 bases between. This CDR3 is 14 amino acids long. As DNA, the CDR3 is TGTGCCAGAAGCTTCAAGAGCTCCTACAATGAGCAGTTCTTC. Amino acid sequence: CARSFKSSYNEQFF.

The rearrangement links TRBV7-9 to TRBJ1-1; D call uncertain. V dropped 2 bases and J dropped 1 base, with 5 bases sitting between them. Germline V CDR1 and CDR2: SEHNR, FQNEAQ (reference sequence). This CDR3 is built from 13 residues. CDR3 protein: CASSLNGNTEAFF. In DNA, the CDR3 is TGTGCCAGCAGCTTAAACGGGAACACTGAAGCTTTCTTT.

For the CDR3, the DNA is TGCGCCAGCAGTCGTACGGGTAGCGGGGGTTACTACAATGAGCAGTTCTTC. Its protein is CASSRTGSGGYYNEQFF. The chain couples TRBV5-1 to TRBJ2-1, with 9 bases lining up with TRBD2. Per germline, CDR1 SGHRS and CDR2 YFSETQ. This CDR3 has 17 residues. The junction had 12 bases not matched to a gene; V was cut back by 5 bases and J by 3 bases.

The V and J genes are TRBV19 and TRBJ1-1; D is ambiguous. Germline CDR1 LNHDA, CDR2 SQIVND (reference sequence). The CDR3 is 13 residues long. Trimming pared 8 bases from V and 3 bases from J, leaving 13 bases between. The CDR3 loop is CASSIIRDTEAFF. In DNA form, the CDR3 reads TGTGCCAGTTCAATAATCCGGGACACTGAAGCTTTCTTT.

V and J are TRBV6-4 and TRBJ1-4, with D tentatively TRBD1 (5 bases). Germline V gene data show CDR1 as MRHNA and CDR2 as SNTAGT. Trimming took 6 bases from V and 0 from J, leaving 11 bases between them. The CDR3 is 15 amino acids. The CDR3 spells CASSPTAATNEKLFF. CDR3 in DNA: TGTGCCAGCAGCCCGACAGCTGCAACTAATGAAAAACTGTTTTTT.

The J gene is TRBJ1-5, the V gene TRBV7-2; possibly TRBD1 for D (5 bases). Germline V gene lookup returns CDR1 SGHTA and CDR2 FQGNSA. The CDR3 is made up of 14 amino acids. The V gene lost 3 bases and the J gene lost 5 bases, with 11 bases spanning the gap. The CDR3 loop is CASSFFRVDQPQHF. CDR3 in DNA: TGTGCCAGCAGCTTTTTCAGGGTAGATCAGCCCCAGCATTTT.

Concerning this clone itself: Other DNA sequences in this sample translate to the same CDR3. The chain links TRBV6-5 to TRBJ1-3; D not resolved. The germline V gene encodes CDR1 MNHEY and CDR2 SVGAGI. The CDR3 totals 14 residues. V was pared by 6 bases and J by 0 bases, with 9 bases between. The CDR3 loop is CASRPGYSGNTIYF. Written as DNA, the CDR3 is TGTGCCAGCAGGCCGGGGTACTCTGGAAACACCATATATTTT.

This clone was found once. The gene calls are TRBV30 and TRBJ1-1; 10 bases line up with TRBD1. V was clipped by 8 bases and J by 0 bases; unmatched bases: 12. This CDR3 is 16 amino acids long. Germline lookup yields CDR1 GTSNPN and CDR2 SVGIG (reference sequence). As DNA, the CDR3 is TGTGCCCTTTTGACAGGGGGCAGCTGGATGAACACTGAAGCTTTCTTT. Its protein is CALLTGGSWMNTEAFF.

V usage is TRBV5-1 and J usage is TRBJ2-7; possible D gene TRBD1, 5 bases. V lost 2 bases, J lost 2 bases, and 14 bases lay in between. CDR1 is SGHRS and CDR2 is YFSETQ in the germline V gene. The CDR3 contains 15 residues. DNA of the CDR3: TGCGCCAGCAGCTTTATGTCAGGGATGACCTACGAGCAGTACTTC. It yields the protein CASSFMSGMTYEQYF.

This sequence joins TRBV5-6 and TRBJ1-1; D may be TRBD1 (6 bases). CDR3 size: 11 residues. Looked up from germline, CDR1 is SGHDT and CDR2 is YYEEEE. The ends were cut back, 3 bases at V and 8 bases at J, with 8 bases in the middle. Here the CDR3 reads CASSYDREAFF. The DNA of the CDR3 is TGTGCCAGCAGCTACGACAGGGAAGCTTTCTTT.

This sequence joins TRBV11-2 and TRBJ1-6; D uncertain. The V gene lost 5 bases and the J gene lost 0 bases, with 11 bases spanning the gap. CDR1 is SGHAT, CDR2 FQNNGV, per germline. The CDR3 contains 16 residues. The CDR3 sequence is CASSATMSSYNSPLHF. CDR3 DNA: TGTGCCAGCAGCGCCACCATGAGCTCCTATAATTCACCCCTCCACTTT.

There are a few counts of this clone. V usage is TRBV9 and J usage is TRBJ1-2; D not resolved. The V end was cut by 0 bases, the J end by 0 bases, with 9 bases between. Germline values: CDR1 SGDLS, CDR2 YYNGEE. This CDR3 region has 15 residues. The CDR3 DNA reads TGTGCCAGCAGCGTAGGGGAGGGTACTAACTATGGCTACACCTTC. Translating gives CASSVGEGTNYGYTF.

In DNA, the CDR3 is TGTGCCAGCTCATCGGGACAGACTCAGCCCCAGCATTTT. Protein sequence: CASSSGQTQPQHF. The rearrangement joins TRBV18 to TRBJ1-5; 7 bases fit TRBD1. The germline CDR1 and CDR2 sequences are KGHSH and LQKENI. The CDR3 totals 13 residues. V lost 5 bases and J lost 6; bases outside the gene matches: 4.

The chain combines TRBV5-6 with TRBJ1-2, with D perhaps TRBD1 (5 bases). Germline assignment: CDR1 SGHDT and CDR2 YYEEEE. This CDR3 is built from 11 residues. Trimming stripped 0 bases from V and 8 bases from J, with 5 bases between. CDR3 DNA: TGTGCCAGCAGCTTGGCAGGGGGCTACACCTTC. This sequence encodes CASSLAGGYTF.

V gene TRBV18 combines with J gene TRBJ1-1; 8 positions agree with TRBD1. V dropped 3 bases and J dropped 11; count of bases not matched to a gene: 11. Looked up from germline, CDR1 is KGHSH and CDR2 is LQKENI. This CDR3 spans 14 amino acids. The CDR3 region has the DNA TGTGCCAGCTCACCCGAGACAGGGGCCTTGTGGGCTTTCTTT. Translation: CASSPETGALWAFF.

The J gene is TRBJ2-5, the V gene TRBV11-2, with 9 bases identical to TRBD2. The CDR3 loop spans 17 amino acids. The V gene end was trimmed by 5 bases and the J gene end by 2 bases; junction bases not matched to a gene: 12. The germline V gene encodes CDR1 SGHAT and CDR2 FQNNGV. The CDR3 DNA is TGTGCCAGCAGCCCCATATTAGCGGGGGCCCAACAAGAGACCCAGTACTTC. Amino acids: CASSPILAGAQQETQYF.

The rearrangement joins TRBV5-5 to TRBJ1-1; 10 nucleotides agree with TRBD1. Germline V gene sequence: CDR1 SGHKS, CDR2 YYEKEE (reference sequence). This CDR3 region has 17 residues. V gave up 1 base and J gave up 4 bases; unmatched junction bases: 10. The CDR3 sequence is CASSLKDRGKLVTEAFF. DNA of the CDR3: TGTGCCAGCAGCTTGAAGGACAGGGGGAAATTGGTCACTGAAGCTTTCTTT.

The J gene is TRBJ1-1, the V gene TRBV19; maybe TRBD1 (5 bases). V lost 6 bases to trimming and J lost 1 base, with 15 bases between them. The germline CDR1 and CDR2 sequences are LNHDA and SQIVND (reference sequence). This CDR3 has 15 amino acids. DNA for the CDR3: TGTGCCAGTAGCGGACCGGGACTGCCGAACACTGAAGCTTTCTTT. Translating it yields CASSGPGLPNTEAFF.

The V gene is TRBV13, the J gene TRBJ2-7, with 10 bases lining up with TRBD1. The J segment lost 3 bases and the V segment lost 1 base, leaving 6 bases of the junction unmatched. CDR3 length: 16 amino acids. Germline V lookup: CDR1 PRHDT, CDR2 FYEKMQ (reference sequence). CDR3 sequence reads: CASSLAHRTGGYEQYF. In nucleotides, the CDR3 is TGTGCCAGCAGCTTAGCACACCGGACAGGGGGCTACGAGCAGTACTTC.